The present entry profiles one T cell receptor beta chain with its context. The data were taken from a study of blood T cell repertoires in COVID-19. Study overall: Spain, Italy and the United States supplied samples that represented acute and convalescent COVID-19. The analysed material was cDNA or gDNA that came from T cells, B-cell-depleted T cells, or PBMCs.

Authors' methods: Amplified reference gene primers provided the basis for estimating nucleated cell counts. Some clones are missing from TCRdb's copy, which holds only in-frame ones; the method was immunoSEQ multiplex PCR. V and J calls and clone size are copied from that table; D and trimming were computed from the DNA. The sample includes about 200,000 clones, more than 65% of them seen just once. The sequence derives from a human donor in a cohort sampled during active COVID-19. The material sequenced was peripheral blood.

DNA for the CDR3: TGTGCCGGGGGCAGAAGCTCCTACGAGCAGTACTTC. It is translated as CAGGRSSYEQYF. This chain uses TRBV7-9 with TRBJ2-7, with D perhaps TRBD1 (6 bases). The CDR3 contains 12 residues. The V and J ends lost 11 bases and 0 bases respectively, with 11 bases between them. Germline V gives CDR1 SEHNR, CDR2 FQNEAQ (reference sequence).